The 24 T cell receptor beta chains reported below all come from one sample, sequenced in a study of blood T cell repertoires in COVID-19. Sequenced by immunoSEQ multiplex PCR; TCRdb stores in-frame clones only, minus some. The table shows about 360,000 clones, with around 90% occurring only once. The source material was PBMCs or T cells enriched from blood (not recorded which). All receptors derive from a woman between 40 and 50 years old with acute COVID-19.

This clone was seen just once. The rearrangement uses TRBV6-5 and TRBJ2-3, with a possible D match to TRBD1 (6 bases). Germline-derived CDR1 and CDR2 are MNHEY and SVGAGI. The CDR3 has 14 residues. The V gene lost 5 bases and the J gene lost 5 bases, with 14 bases spanning the gap. The CDR3 reads CASSPRGRGDTQYF. As DNA, the CDR3 is TGTGCCAGCAGTCCCCGAGGCAGGGGAGATACGCAGTATTTT.

The chain couples TRBV30 to TRBJ2-7; D uncertain. Germline values: CDR1 GTSNPN, CDR2 SVGIG (reference sequence). The CDR3 length is 11 residues. V lost 0 bases and J 5 bases, leaving 5 bases between the germline ends. CDR3 DNA sequence: TGTGCCTGGAGTGTGGGCAACGAGCAGTACTTC. This encodes CAWSVGNEQYF.

The chain carries TRBV2 and TRBJ1-4; a weak D match, TRBD1 (6 bases). V was shortened by 6 bases and J by 4 bases, with 9 bases between the two germline ends. Germline V gene lookup returns CDR1 SNHLY and CDR2 FYNNEI. The CDR3 spans 13 residues. CDR3 sequence: CASRLQGNEKLFF. The DNA of the CDR3 is TGTGCCAGCAGGCTACAGGGTAATGAAAAACTGTTTTTT.

The V and J genes are TRBV18 and TRBJ1-3; D not certain. CDR1 and CDR2 (germline): KGHSH, LQKENI. The V end lost 2 bases, the J end lost 2 bases, and 10 bases lay between the germline ends. The CDR3 extends over 15 amino acids. The CDR3 here is CASSPEGSPGNTIYF. DNA for the CDR3: TGTGCCAGCTCACCAGAGGGTTCACCTGGAAACACCATATATTTT.

The CDR3 DNA is TGTGCCAGCAGTTACTCGAAGGGGGCTCTGGATACGCAGTATTTT. Translated: CASSYSKGALDTQYF. This sequence joins TRBV6-5 and TRBJ2-3; 7 bases match TRBD1. V lost 0 bases to trimming and J lost 6 bases; unmatched junction nucleotides: 6. CDR3 length equals 15 residues. Germline loops: CDR1 MNHEY, CDR2 SVGAGI.

The chain couples TRBV12-5 to TRBJ2-7; TRBD2 is a possible D gene (5 bases). Per germline, CDR1 LGHNT and CDR2 FRNRAP. The V end lost 2 bases, the J end lost 0 bases, and 26 bases lay between the germline ends. This CDR3 has 20 residues. The CDR3 DNA reads as TGTGCTAGTGGTTTGAGTACCTTAGCAGTTGGGAGCGAGCGCTCCTACGAGCAGTACTTC. It yields the protein CASGLSTLAVGSERSYEQYF.

In its sample, this clone was seen a few times. The CDR3 DNA reads TGTGCCAGCAGTTACGCGGGGAAAGGCTACGAGCAGTACTTC. Translation: CASSYAGKGYEQYF. The chain is built from TRBV6-5 and TRBJ2-7; a weak D match, TRBD2 (6 bases). Per germline, CDR1 MNHEY and CDR2 SVGAGI. V was trimmed by 2 bases and J by 3 bases, leaving 11 bases between them. CDR3 length: 14 residues.

J is TRBJ1-4 and V is TRBV12-3 or TRBV12-4, with TRBD1 matching over 10 bases. The J segment lost 8 bases and the V segment lost 8 bases, leaving 5 bases of the junction unmatched. The CDR3 extends over 13 amino acids. The CDR3 DNA is TGTGCCAGCCAGGACAGGGGGTACGAAAAACTGTTTTTT. This translates into CASQDRGYEKLFF.

This chain uses TRBV2 with TRBJ1-1; the D is unclear. CDR3 length: 14 residues. V dropped 2 bases and J dropped 0 bases, with 7 bases sitting between them. Per the germline V gene, CDR1 is SNHLY and CDR2 is FYNNEI. CDR3 bases: TGTGCCAGCAGTGAAAAGCAGGTGAACACTGAAGCTTTCTTT. Encoded protein: CASSEKQVNTEAFF.

The gene calls are TRBV5-4 and TRBJ2-7, with D maybe TRBD1 (6 bases). V lost 2 bases to trimming and J lost 5 bases, with 11 bases between them. CDR1 and CDR2 from the germline V gene are SGHNT and YYREEE (reference sequence). The CDR3 spans 13 residues. CDR3 residues: CASSLRDTHEQYF. Written as DNA, the CDR3 is TGTGCCAGCAGCTTACGGGACACCCACGAGCAGTACTTC.

The chain has TRBV10-3 and TRBJ2-1; perhaps TRBD2 as D (6 bases). The CDR3 is 15 amino acids. The germline V and J ends were trimmed by 3 bases and 8 bases, with 17 bases remaining between them. CDR1 ENHRY and CDR2 SYGVKD come from the germline V gene. CDR3 nucleotide sequence: TGTGCCATCAGTGACCCACTAGCAGGGTTAGATGAGCAGTTCTTC. Translated, it gives CAISDPLAGLDEQFF.

Concerning this clone: The junction departs from the called germline gene at one end, perhaps through a read error. The rearrangement links TRBV3-1 (or the pseudogene TRBV3-2) to TRBJ1-1, with TRBD1 matching over 11 bases. Germline V CDR1 and CDR2: LGHDT, YNNKEL (reference sequence). CDR3 size: 13 residues. CDR3 residues: CASSYRDRGVPFW. The DNA for the CDR3 is TGTGCCAGCAGCTACCGGGACAGGGGGGTCCCGTTTTGG.

The chain combines TRBV3-1 (or the pseudogene TRBV3-2) with TRBJ2-3; tentative D call: TRBD1 (5 bases). CDR1 and CDR2 from the germline V gene are LGHDT and YNNKEL (reference sequence). Trimming pared 2 bases from V and 8 bases from J, leaving 20 bases between. This CDR3 contains 16 residues. Written as DNA, the CDR3 is TGTGCCAGCAGCCAACGGTCTTGGGGCGGTAGATCTACGCAGTATTTT. The encoded protein is CASSQRSWGGRSTQYF.

This chain uses TRBV5-4 with TRBJ2-5, with 7 bases aligning to TRBD1. V lost 0 bases and J lost 4; bases outside the gene matches: 3. There are 14 residues in the CDR3. The V gene's germline CDR1 is SGHNT and CDR2 YYREEE (reference sequence). The CDR3 protein is CASSLEAGGETQYF. In nucleotides, the CDR3 is TGTGCCAGCAGCTTGGAGGCAGGGGGAGAGACCCAGTACTTC.

The chain carries TRBV29-1 and TRBJ2-3; TRBD1 agrees at 10 bases. Germline CDR1 is SQVTM and CDR2 is ANQGSEA. The CDR3 extends over 15 amino acids. Trimming cost V 7 bases and J 1 base; bases outside gene matches: 8. In DNA form, the CDR3 reads TGCAGCGGGACCGGGACAGGGGCGGGCACAGATACGCAGTATTTT. Amino acids: CSGTGTGAGTDTQYF.

CDR3 nucleotide sequence: TGCAGTGCTAGTACAGAAAACACCGGGGAGCTGTTTTTT. This translates into CSASTENTGELFF. The V gene is TRBV20-1, the J gene TRBJ2-2, with unresolved D. The germline V gene has CDR1 DFQATT and CDR2 SNEGSKA (reference sequence). Trimming took 3 bases from V and 2 from J, leaving 7 bases between them. The CDR3 runs to 13 residues.

The rearrangement links TRBV2 to TRBJ2-2; 7 nucleotides align to TRBD2. This CDR3 contains 14 residues. Germline V gene lookup returns CDR1 SNHLY and CDR2 FYNNEI. V was pared by 6 bases and J by 5 bases, with 6 bases of the junction left unmatched. The CDR3 DNA follows: TGTGCCAGCAGCCCCACTAGCGTAACCGGGGAGCTGTTTTTT. As protein: CASSPTSVTGELFF. Supplemented by reference TRBV2 and TRBJ2-2, the full variable domain reads EPEVTQTPSHQVTQMGQEVILRCVPISNHLYFYWYRQILGQKVEFLVSFYNNEISEKSEIFDDQFSVERPDGSNFTLKIRSTKLEDSAMYFCASSPTSVTGELFFGEGSRLTVL.

This chain uses TRBV30 with TRBJ1-5; no definite D call. Between the trimmed V and J ends, which lost 2 bases and 0 bases, there was a span of 8 bases. The CDR3 has 14 amino acids. Germline V CDR1 and CDR2: GTSNPN, SVGIG (reference sequence). CDR3 amino acids: CAWSTSYSNQPQHF. The CDR3 DNA reads as TGTGCCTGGAGTACAAGTTATAGCAATCAGCCCCAGCATTTT.

The chain is built from TRBV3-1 (or the pseudogene TRBV3-2) and TRBJ1-2; weak D call: TRBD1 (5 bases). The CDR3 spans 11 residues. V lost 4 bases to trimming and J lost 7 bases, with 7 bases between them. Germline CDR1 is LGHDT and CDR2 is YNNKEL (reference sequence). The CDR3 bases are TGTGCCAGCAGCCCCGGGGGTGGCTACACCTTC. This sequence encodes CASSPGGGYTF.

This chain joins TRBV3-1 (or the pseudogene TRBV3-2) and TRBJ2-3; 10 positions agree with TRBD2. The junction had 6 bases not matched to a gene; V was cut back by 4 bases and J by 5 bases. The germline CDR1 and CDR2 sequences are LGHDT and YNNKEL (reference sequence). The CDR3 totals 15 residues. CDR3 amino acids: CASSPGTSELDTQYF. The DNA of the CDR3 is TGTGCCAGCAGCCCGGGGACTAGCGAGCTAGATACGCAGTATTTT.

This sequence joins TRBV5-4 and TRBJ1-1; 7 nucleotides align to TRBD1. Trimming cost V 4 bases and J 0 bases; bases outside gene matches: 6. The CDR3 loop spans 15 amino acids. CDR1 and CDR2 (germline): SGHNT, YYREEE (reference sequence). The CDR3 spells CASSPTGALNTEAFF. CDR3 in DNA: TGTGCCAGCAGCCCAACAGGGGCCTTGAACACTGAAGCTTTCTTT. The variable domain in full, with the rest retrieved from reference TRBV5-4 and TRBJ1-1, is ETGVTQSPTHLIKTRGQQVTLRCSSQSGHNTVSWYQQALGQGPQFIFQYYREEENGRGNFPPRFSGLQFPNYSSELNVNALELDDSALYLCASSPTGALNTEAFFGQGTRLTVV.

The chain employs TRBV7-8 and TRBJ1-1; D is unclear. V was trimmed by 3 bases and J by 7 bases, leaving 12 bases between them. The CDR3 contains 13 residues. CDR1 and CDR2 from the germline V gene are SGHVS and FQNEAQ. The DNA for the CDR3 is TGTGCCAGCAGCTTTTTCACGTCCGGTGAAGCTTTCTTT. Its translation: CASSFFTSGEAFF. Drawing the rest from reference TRBV7-8 and TRBJ1-1, the complete variable domain is GAGVSQSPRYKVAKRGQDVALRCDPISGHVSLFWYQQALGQGPEFLTYFQNEAQLDKSGLPSDRFFAERPEGSVSTLKIQRTQQEDSAVYLCASSFFTSGEAFFGQGTRLTVV.

CDR3 residues: CATSRRPRDSPFTEAFF. CDR3 nucleotide sequence: TGTGCCACCAGCAGAAGACCCCGGGACAGTCCGTTCACTGAAGCTTTCTTT. The chain uses TRBV15 and TRBJ1-1; 7 bases are a match to TRBD1. The CDR3 has 17 amino acids. J was trimmed by 4 bases and V by 2 bases; bases with no gene match: 13. Germline V gives CDR1 LNHNV, CDR2 YYDKDF (reference sequence).

The chain couples TRBV2 to TRBJ2-3, with TRBD2 matching over 14 bases. Germline V CDR1 and CDR2: SNHLY, FYNNEI. CDR3 length: 16 residues. Here the CDR3 DNA reads TGTGCACAGGGGACTAGCGGGGGCAACTTCGTTGATACGCAGTATTTT. Protein product: CAQGTSGGNFVDTQYF.